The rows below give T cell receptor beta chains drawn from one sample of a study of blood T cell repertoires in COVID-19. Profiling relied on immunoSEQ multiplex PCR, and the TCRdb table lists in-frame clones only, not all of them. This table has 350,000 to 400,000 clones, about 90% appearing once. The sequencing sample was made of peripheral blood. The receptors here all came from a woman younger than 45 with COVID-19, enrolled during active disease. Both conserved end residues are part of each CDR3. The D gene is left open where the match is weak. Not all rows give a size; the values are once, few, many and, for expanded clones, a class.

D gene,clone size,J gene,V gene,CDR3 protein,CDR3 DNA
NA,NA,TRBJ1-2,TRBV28,CASKTGNYGYTF,TGTGCCAGTAAGACAGGAAACTATGGCTACACCTTC
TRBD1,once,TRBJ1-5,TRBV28,CASSEPRDRRGNQPQHF,TGTGCCAGCAGTGAGCCACGGGACAGGAGGGGCAATCAGCCCCAGCATTTT
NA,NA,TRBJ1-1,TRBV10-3,CAISRTIVNTEAFF,TGTGCCATCAGCCGCACTATTGTGAACACTGAAGCTTTCTTT
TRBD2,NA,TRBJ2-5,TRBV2,CASNGGATQYF,TGTGCCAGCAACGGGGGGGCGACCCAGTACTTC
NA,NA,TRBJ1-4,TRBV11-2,CASSLAIQNEKLFF,TGTGCCAGCAGCTTAGCCATACAGAATGAAAAACTGTTTTTT
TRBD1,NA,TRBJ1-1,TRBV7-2,CASSADRGPSEAFF,TGTGCCAGCAGCGCCGACAGGGGGCCGTCTGAAGCTTTCTTT
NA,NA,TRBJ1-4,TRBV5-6,CASSYRFGTSNEKLFF,TGTGCCAGCAGCTACCGCTTCGGGACAAGTAATGAAAAACTGTTTTTT
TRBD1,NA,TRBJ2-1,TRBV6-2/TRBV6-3,CASSNTGQFYNEQFF,TGTGCCAGCAGTAATACGGGACAGTTCTACAATGAGCAGTTCTTC
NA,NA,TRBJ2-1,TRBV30,CAWAGTTFYNEQFF,TGTGCCTGGGCCGGGACAACCTTTTACAATGAGCAGTTCTTC
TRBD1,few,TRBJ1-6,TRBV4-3,CASSQGGRGFFHSPLHF,TGCGCCAGCAGCCAAGGCGGCAGGGGGTTTTTTCATTCACCCCTCCACTTT
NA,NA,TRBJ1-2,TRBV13,CASSGRDIANYGYTF,TGTGCCAGCAGCGGCCGGGACATCGCTAACTATGGCTACACCTTC
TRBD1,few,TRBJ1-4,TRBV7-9,CASSPRQGFEKLFF,TGTGCCAGCAGCCCTAGACAGGGTTTTGAAAAACTGTTTTTT
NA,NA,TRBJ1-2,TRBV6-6,CASSYGGVTVAYTF,TGTGCCAGCAGTTACGGAGGGGTGACAGTAGCCTACACCTTC
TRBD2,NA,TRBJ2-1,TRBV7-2,CASSLRVAGGLDEQFF,TGTGCCAGCAGCTTAAGGGTAGCGGGAGGTCTCGATGAGCAGTTCTTC
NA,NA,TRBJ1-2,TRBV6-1,CASSEGGMGGYTF,TGTGCCAGCAGTGAAGGCGGGATGGGTGGCTACACCTTC
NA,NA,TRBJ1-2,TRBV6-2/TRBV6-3,CASSDIYPNYGYTF,TGTGCCAGCAGTGACATATACCCAAACTATGGCTACACCTTC
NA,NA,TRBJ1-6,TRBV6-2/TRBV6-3,CASSPQENSPLHF,TGTGCCAGCAGCCCACAGGAGAATTCACCCCTCCACTTT
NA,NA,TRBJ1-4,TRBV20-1,CSAGGGSNEKLFF,TGCAGTGCTGGTGGGGGCTCTAATGAAAAACTGTTTTTT
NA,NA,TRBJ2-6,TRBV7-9,CASSFRLSKISGANVLTF,TGTGCCAGCAGCTTCAGGCTATCGAAAATCTCTGGGGCCAACGTCCTGACTTTC
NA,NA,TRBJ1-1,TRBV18,CASSPPTGEAFF,TGTGCCAGCTCACCGCCCACAGGGGAAGCTTTCTTT
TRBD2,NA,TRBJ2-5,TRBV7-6,CASSSGLAGVEYETQYF,TGTGCCAGCAGCTCAGGACTAGCGGGAGTGGAATATGAGACCCAGTACTTC
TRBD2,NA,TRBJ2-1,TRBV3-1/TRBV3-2,CASSQAGGGNEQFF,TGTGCCAGCAGCCAAGCCGGCGGGGGCAATGAGCAGTTCTTC
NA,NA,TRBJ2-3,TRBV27,CASRRTGTDTQYF,TGTGCCAGCCGAAGGACAGGCACAGATACGCAGTATTTT
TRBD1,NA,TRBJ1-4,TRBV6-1,CASSEEGQGAGAEKLFF,TGTGCCAGCAGTGAAGAAGGCCAGGGGGCAGGTGCTGAAAAACTGTTTTTT
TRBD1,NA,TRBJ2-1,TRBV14,CASSPGTGYREQFF,TGTGCCAGCAGCCCCGGGACAGGGTATCGTGAGCAGTTCTTC
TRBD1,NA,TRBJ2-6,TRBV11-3,CATGTGVRGANVLTF,TGTGCCACCGGGACAGGGGTTCGTGGGGCCAACGTCCTGACTTTC
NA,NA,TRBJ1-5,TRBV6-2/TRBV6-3,CASSYRGQGSQPQHF,TGTGCCAGCAGTTACAGAGGGCAGGGGAGTCAGCCCCAGCATTTT
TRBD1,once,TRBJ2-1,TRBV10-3,CAISESRGQGIRNEQFF,TGTGCCATCAGTGAGTCCCGGGGACAGGGCATTCGCAATGAGCAGTTCTTC
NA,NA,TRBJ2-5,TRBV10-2,CASSDPTGYQETQYF,TGCGCCAGCAGTGATCCAACAGGCTACCAAGAGACCCAGTACTTC
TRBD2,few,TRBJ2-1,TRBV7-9,CASSRLADNEQFF,TGTGCCAGCAGCCGTCTAGCGGACAATGAGCAGTTCTTC
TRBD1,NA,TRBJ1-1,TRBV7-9,CASSHGQGADTEAFF,TGTGCCAGCAGTCACGGACAGGGGGCGGACACTGAAGCTTTCTTT
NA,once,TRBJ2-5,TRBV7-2,CASSRGSQETQYF,TGTGCCAGCTCCCGGGGGAGCCAAGAGACCCAGTACTTC
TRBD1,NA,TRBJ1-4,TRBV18,CASSPQGASNEKLFF,TGTGCCAGCTCACCACAGGGGGCTTCTAATGAAAAACTGTTTTTT
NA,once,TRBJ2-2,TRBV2,CASSGGTGELFF,TGTGCCAGCAGTGGCGGGACCGGGGAGCTGTTTTTT
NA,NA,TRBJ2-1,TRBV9,CASSDYPETYNEQFF,TGTGCCAGCAGCGACTACCCTGAGACTTACAATGAGCAGTTCTTC
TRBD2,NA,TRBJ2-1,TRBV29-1,CSVVAGAVNEQFF,TGCAGCGTTGTAGCGGGAGCGGTGAATGAGCAGTTCTTC
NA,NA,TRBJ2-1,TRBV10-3,CAISEEERREQFF,TGTGCCATCAGTGAGGAGGAGAGGCGGGAGCAGTTCTTC
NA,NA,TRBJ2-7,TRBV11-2,CASSPQGWEQYF,TGTGCCAGCAGCCCGCAGGGGTGGGAGCAGTACTTC
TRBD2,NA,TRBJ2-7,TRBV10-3,CAISELAGSYEQYF,TGTGCCATCTCGGAACTAGCGGGGTCCTACGAGCAGTACTTC
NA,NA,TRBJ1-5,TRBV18,CASSPGAPANQPQHF,TGTGCCAGCTCACCAGGGGCGCCGGCAAATCAGCCCCAGCATTTT
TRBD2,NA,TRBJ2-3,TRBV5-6,CASSLRTSGRADTQYF,TGTGCCAGCAGCTTGCGGACTAGCGGGAGGGCGGATACGCAGTATTTT
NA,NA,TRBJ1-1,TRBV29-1,CSAQEDTEAFF,TGCAGCGCCCAGGAAGACACTGAAGCTTTCTTT
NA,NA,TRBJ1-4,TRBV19,CASLGSQEKLFF,TGTGCCAGTCTCGGGTCTCAGGAAAAACTGTTTTTT
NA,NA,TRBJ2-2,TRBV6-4,CASSVENTGELFF,TGTGCCAGCAGTGTAGAGAACACCGGGGAGCTGTTTTTT
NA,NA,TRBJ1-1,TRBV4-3,CASSQESTGFVYEAFF,TGCGCCAGCAGCCAAGAATCGACAGGTTTTGTGTATGAAGCTTTCTTT
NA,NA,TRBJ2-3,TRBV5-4,CASSLAVARSTDTQYF,TGTGCCAGCAGCTTGGCCGTCGCGCGGAGCACAGATACGCAGTATTTT
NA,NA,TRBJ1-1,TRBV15,CATSIGGTEAFF,TGTGCCACCAGCATCGGCGGCACTGAAGCTTTCTTT
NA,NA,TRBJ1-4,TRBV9,CASSAGGSNEKLFF,TGTGCCAGCAGCGCGGGGGGATCGAATGAAAAACTGTTTTTT
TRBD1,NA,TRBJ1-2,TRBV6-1,CASSERDRGQGGYTF,TGTGCCAGCAGTGAACGGGACAGGGGCCAGGGAGGCTACACCTTC
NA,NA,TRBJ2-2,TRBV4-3,CASSQDIQHTGELFF,TGCGCCAGCAGCCAAGATATACAGCACACCGGGGAGCTGTTTTTT
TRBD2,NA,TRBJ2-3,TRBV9,CASSVGSGGTDTQYF,TGTGCCAGCAGCGTAGGCTCGGGAGGTACAGATACGCAGTATTTT
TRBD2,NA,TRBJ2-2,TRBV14,CASSPVDYGRGTGELFF,TGTGCCAGCAGCCCGGTTGATTACGGGAGGGGAACCGGGGAGCTGTTTTTT
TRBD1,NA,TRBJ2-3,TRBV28,CASSSQSDRGTDTQYF,TGTGCCAGCAGTTCCCAATCTGACAGGGGGACAGATACGCAGTATTTT
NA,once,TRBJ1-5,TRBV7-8,CASSGGGSNQPQHF,TGTGCCAGCAGCGGGGGAGGTAGCAATCAGCCCCAGCATTTT
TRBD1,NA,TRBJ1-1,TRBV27,CASGYRQGTEAFF,TGTGCCAGCGGCTACCGACAGGGCACTGAAGCTTTCTTT
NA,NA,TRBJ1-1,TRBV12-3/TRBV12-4,CASSLGRQSLF,TGTGCCAGCAGTTTAGGGAGACAGTCCTTATTT
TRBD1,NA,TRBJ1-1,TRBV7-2,CASSPTRTGGTEAFF,TGTGCCAGCAGCCCCACGCGAACAGGGGGCACTGAAGCTTTCTTT
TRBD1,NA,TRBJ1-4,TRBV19,CASSTRQGGNEKLFF,TGTGCCAGTAGTACGCGACAGGGGGGGAATGAAAAACTGTTTTTT
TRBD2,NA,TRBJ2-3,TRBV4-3,CASSQDSSGGTSTDTQYF,TGCGCCAGCAGCCAAGATTCTAGCGGGGGGACTAGCACAGATACGCAGTATTTT
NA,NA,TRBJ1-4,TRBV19,CASSIDSTTNEKLFF,TGTGCCAGTAGTATAGATAGCACAACTAATGAAAAACTGTTTTTT